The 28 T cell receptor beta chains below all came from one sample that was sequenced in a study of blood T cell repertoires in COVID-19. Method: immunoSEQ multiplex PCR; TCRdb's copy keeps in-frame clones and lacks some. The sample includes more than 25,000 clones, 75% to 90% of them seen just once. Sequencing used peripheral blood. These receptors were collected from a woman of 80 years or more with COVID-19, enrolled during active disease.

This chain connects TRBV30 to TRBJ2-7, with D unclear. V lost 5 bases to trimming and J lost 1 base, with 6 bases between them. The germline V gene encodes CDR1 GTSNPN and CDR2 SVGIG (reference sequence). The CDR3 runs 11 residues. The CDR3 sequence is CAWSGSYEQYF. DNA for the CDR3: TGTGCCTGGTCCGGTTCCTACGAGCAGTACTTC.

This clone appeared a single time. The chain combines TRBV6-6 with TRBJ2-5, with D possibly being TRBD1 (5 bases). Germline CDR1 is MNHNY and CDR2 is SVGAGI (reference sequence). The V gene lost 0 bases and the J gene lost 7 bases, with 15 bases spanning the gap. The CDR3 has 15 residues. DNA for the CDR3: TGTGCCAGCAGTTACTCGAGTGGGGAAAGGGGGACCCAGTACTTC. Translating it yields CASSYSSGERGTQYF.

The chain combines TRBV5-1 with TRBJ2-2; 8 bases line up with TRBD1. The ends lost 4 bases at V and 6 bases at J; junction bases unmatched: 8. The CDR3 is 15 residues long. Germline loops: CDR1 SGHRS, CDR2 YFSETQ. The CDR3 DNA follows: TGCGCCAGCAGCCGGTCGGCAGGGGGCTCCGGGGAGCTGTTTTTT. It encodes CASSRSAGGSGELFF.

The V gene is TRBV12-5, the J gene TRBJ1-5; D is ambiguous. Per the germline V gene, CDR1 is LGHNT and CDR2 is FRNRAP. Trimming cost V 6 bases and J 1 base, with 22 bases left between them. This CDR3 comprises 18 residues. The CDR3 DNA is TGTGCTAGTGGGCTTGGAGGGATGGACCGAGTAAGCAATCAGCCCCAGCATTTT. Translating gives CASGLGGMDRVSNQPQHF.

The CDR3 coding sequence is TGTGCCAGCAGTGTACAGGGGGCGGGTCGTCGCACAGATACGCAGTATTTT. Translation: CASSVQGAGRRTDTQYF. V and J are TRBV2 and TRBJ2-3, with 9 bases aligning to TRBD1. CDR3 size: 17 residues. V dropped 4 bases and J dropped 1; count of bases not matched to a gene: 9. Germline CDR1 SNHLY, CDR2 FYNNEI.

Here the CDR3 DNA reads TGTGCCAGCAGCTTAGGCGCTGGGGCTAAAGAGACCCAGTACTTC. Translating it yields CASSLGAGAKETQYF. J is TRBJ2-5 and V is TRBV7-2; tentatively, D is TRBD1 (5 bases). Trimming took off 1 base at V and 3 bases at J, with 12 bases between the two ends. The CDR3 sequence is 15 residues long. CDR1 and CDR2 (germline): SGHTA, FQGNSA. Complete variable domain (other parts from reference TRBV7-2 and TRBJ2-5): GAGVSQSPSNKVTEKGKDVELRCDPISGHTALYWYRQSLGQGLEFLIYFQGNSAPDKSGLPSDRFSAERTGGSVSTLTIQRTQQEDSAVYLCASSLGAGAKETQYFGPGTRLLVL.

CDR3 bases: TGTGCCAGCAGCTTAGGGGGACTAGCGAGAAGGGGCCTCGAGCAGTACTTC. Amino acids: CASSLGGLARRGLEQYF. This rearrangement joins TRBV7-2 to TRBJ2-7; 10 positions match TRBD2. This CDR3 comprises 17 residues. Germline-derived CDR1 and CDR2 are SGHTA and FQGNSA. V shed 1 base, J shed 6 bases, and the junction held 12 bases outside the gene matches.

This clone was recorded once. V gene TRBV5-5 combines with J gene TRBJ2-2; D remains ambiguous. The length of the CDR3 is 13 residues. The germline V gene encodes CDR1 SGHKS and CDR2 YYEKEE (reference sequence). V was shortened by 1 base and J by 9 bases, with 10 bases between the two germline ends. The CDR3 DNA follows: TGTGCCAGCAGCTTGTTTGAGGCTAGGGAGCTGTTTTTT. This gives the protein CASSLFEARELFF.

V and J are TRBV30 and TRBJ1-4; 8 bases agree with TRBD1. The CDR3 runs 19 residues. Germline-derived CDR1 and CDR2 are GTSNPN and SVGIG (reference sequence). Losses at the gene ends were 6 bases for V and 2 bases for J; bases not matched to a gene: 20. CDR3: CACKSDGQGTFATNEKLFF. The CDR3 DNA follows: TGTGCCTGCAAATCTGACGGACAGGGCACTTTTGCGACTAATGAAAAACTGTTTTTT.

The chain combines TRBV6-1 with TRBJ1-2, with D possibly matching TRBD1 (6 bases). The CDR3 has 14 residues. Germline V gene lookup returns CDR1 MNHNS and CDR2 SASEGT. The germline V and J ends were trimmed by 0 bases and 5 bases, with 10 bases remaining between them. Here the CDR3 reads CASSEAKGEYGYTF. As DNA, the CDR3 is TGTGCCAGCAGTGAAGCGAAGGGGGAGTATGGCTACACCTTC.

Written as DNA, the CDR3 is TGTGCCATCAACGGACAAGGATCTACGAATGAGCAGTTCTTC. It specifies CAINGQGSTNEQFF. This chain joins TRBV10-3 and TRBJ2-1; D is possibly TRBD1 (5 bases). V was pared by 7 bases and J by 7 bases, with 17 bases between. The CDR3 is 14 residues long. Germline V gene lookup returns CDR1 ENHRY and CDR2 SYGVKD.

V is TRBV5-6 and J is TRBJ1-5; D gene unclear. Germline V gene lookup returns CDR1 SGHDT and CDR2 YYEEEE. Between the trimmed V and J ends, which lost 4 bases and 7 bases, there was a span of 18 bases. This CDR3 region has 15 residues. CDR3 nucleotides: TGTGCCAGCAGCCCCGGACGGGAGCAATGGCAGCCCCAGCATTTT. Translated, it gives CASSPGREQWQPQHF.

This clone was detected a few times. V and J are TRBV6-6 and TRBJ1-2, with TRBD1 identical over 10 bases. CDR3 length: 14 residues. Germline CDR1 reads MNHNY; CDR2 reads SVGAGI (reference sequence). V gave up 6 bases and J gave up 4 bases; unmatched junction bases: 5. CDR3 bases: TGTGCCAGCAGGGCCGGGACAGGGGTCTATGGCTACACCTTC. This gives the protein CASRAGTGVYGYTF.

As DNA, the CDR3 is TGTGCCAGCAGCTTGGGTCCGGGACAAGGTAATGAGCAGTTCTTC. The encoded protein is CASSLGPGQGNEQFF. The chain joins TRBV5-5 to TRBJ2-1; possible D gene TRBD1, 6 bases. Germline values: CDR1 SGHKS, CDR2 YYEKEE (reference sequence). There are 15 residues in the CDR3. Trimming took 0 bases from V and 7 from J, leaving 14 bases between them.

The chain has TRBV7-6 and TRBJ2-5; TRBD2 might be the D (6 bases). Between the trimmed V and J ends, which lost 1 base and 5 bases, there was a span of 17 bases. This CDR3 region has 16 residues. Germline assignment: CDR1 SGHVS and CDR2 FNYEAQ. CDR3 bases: TGTGCCAGCAGCTTAGATGGAGGGACCGTGGTTGAGACCCAGTACTTC. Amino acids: CASSLDGGTVVETQYF.

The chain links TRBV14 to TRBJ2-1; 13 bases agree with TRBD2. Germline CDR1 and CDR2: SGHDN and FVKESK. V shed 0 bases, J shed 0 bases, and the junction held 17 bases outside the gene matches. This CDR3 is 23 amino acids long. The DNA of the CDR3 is TGTGCCAGCAGCCAAGATCGGTGGGTAGGGACTAGCGGGGTTTTTAGCTCCTACAATGAGCAGTTCTTC. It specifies CASSQDRWVGTSGVFSSYNEQFF.

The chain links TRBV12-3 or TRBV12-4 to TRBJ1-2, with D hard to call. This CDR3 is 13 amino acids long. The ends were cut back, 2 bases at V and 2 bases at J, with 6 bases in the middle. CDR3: CASSLQRNYGYTF. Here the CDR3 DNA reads TGTGCCAGCAGTTTACAGAGGAACTATGGCTACACCTTC.

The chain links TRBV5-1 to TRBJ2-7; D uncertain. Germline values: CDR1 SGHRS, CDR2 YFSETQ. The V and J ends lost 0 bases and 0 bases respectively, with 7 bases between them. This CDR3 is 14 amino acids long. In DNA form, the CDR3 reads TGCGCCAGCAGCTTGGATGGCAACTCCTACGAGCAGTACTTC. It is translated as CASSLDGNSYEQYF.

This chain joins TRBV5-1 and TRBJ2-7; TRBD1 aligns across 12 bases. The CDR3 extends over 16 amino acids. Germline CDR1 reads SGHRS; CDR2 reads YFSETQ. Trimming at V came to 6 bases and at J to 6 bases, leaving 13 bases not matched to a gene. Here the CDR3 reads CASTLLPGQGASEQYF. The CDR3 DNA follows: TGCGCCAGCACTTTATTACCGGGACAGGGGGCGTCCGAGCAGTACTTC.

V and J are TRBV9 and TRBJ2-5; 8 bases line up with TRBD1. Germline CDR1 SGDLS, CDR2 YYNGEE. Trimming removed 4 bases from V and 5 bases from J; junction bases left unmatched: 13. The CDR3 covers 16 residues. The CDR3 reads CASSPRTGSSQETQYF. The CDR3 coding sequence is TGTGCCAGCAGCCCGAGGACAGGGTCCAGCCAGGAGACCCAGTACTTC.

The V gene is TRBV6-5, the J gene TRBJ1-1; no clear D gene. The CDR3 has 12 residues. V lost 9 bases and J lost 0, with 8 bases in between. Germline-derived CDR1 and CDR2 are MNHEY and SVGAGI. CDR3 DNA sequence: TGTGCCAGTAGAAATTTGAACACTGAAGCTTTCTTT. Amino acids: CASRNLNTEAFF.

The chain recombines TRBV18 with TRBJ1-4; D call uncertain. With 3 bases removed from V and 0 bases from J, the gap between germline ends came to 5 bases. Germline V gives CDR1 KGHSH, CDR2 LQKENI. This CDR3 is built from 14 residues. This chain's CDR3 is CASSPGATNEKLFF. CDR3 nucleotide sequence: TGTGCCAGCTCACCCGGGGCAACTAATGAAAAACTGTTTTTT.

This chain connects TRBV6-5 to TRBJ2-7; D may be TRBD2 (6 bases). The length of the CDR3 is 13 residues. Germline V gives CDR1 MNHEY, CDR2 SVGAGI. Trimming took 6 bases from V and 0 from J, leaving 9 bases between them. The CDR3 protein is CASRSGSSYEQYF. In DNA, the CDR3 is TGTGCCAGCAGGTCCGGGAGCTCCTACGAGCAGTACTTC.

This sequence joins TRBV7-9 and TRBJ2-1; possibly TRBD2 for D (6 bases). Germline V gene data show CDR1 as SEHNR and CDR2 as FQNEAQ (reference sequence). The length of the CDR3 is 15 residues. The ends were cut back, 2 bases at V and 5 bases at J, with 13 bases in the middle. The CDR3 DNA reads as TGTGCCAGCAGCTTAAACGTGGGGGGAAACAATGAGCAGTTCTTC. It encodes CASSLNVGGNNEQFF.

In nucleotides, the CDR3 is TGTGCCTGGAGGAGGGCTTGGGAGGCGCTTGGAAACACCATATATTTT. This codes for CAWRRAWEALGNTIYF. V usage is TRBV30 and J usage is TRBJ1-3; no clear D. Germline V gene lookup returns CDR1 GTSNPN and CDR2 SVGIG (reference sequence). The CDR3 sequence is 16 residues long. V lost 3 bases to trimming and J lost 3 bases, with 18 bases between them.

The CDR3 spells CATSDSAGGTDTQYF. The CDR3 coding sequence is TGTGCCACCAGTGATTCGGCAGGGGGCACAGATACGCAGTATTTT. The chain joins TRBV24-1 to TRBJ2-3; possible D gene TRBD1, 6 bases. Per germline, CDR1 KGHDR and CDR2 SFDVKD. This CDR3 comprises 15 residues. V lost 2 bases, J lost 1 base, and 9 bases lay in between.

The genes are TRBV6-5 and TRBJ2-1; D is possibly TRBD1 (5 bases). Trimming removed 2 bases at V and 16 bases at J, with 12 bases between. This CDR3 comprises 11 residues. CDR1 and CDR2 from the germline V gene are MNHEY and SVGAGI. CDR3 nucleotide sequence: TGTGCCAGCAGTTACGGGCAGGGTATATTCTTC. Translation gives CASSYGQGIFF.

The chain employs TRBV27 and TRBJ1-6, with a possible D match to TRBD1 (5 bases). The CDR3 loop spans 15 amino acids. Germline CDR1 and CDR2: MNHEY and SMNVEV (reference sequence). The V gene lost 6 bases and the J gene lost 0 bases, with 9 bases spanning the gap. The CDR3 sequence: CASRTGHSYNSPLHF. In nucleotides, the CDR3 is TGTGCCAGCAGGACCGGACACTCCTATAATTCACCCCTCCACTTT.